This T cell receptor beta chain was identified in a study of low-dose radiotherapy and immunotherapy resistance in tumors. At the level of the study: Nivolumab was given to patients as a 240 mg flat dose every two weeks, and ipilimumab at 1 mg/kg every six weeks. Both were delivered intravenously. The drug cyclophosphamide was given into a vein at 200 mg/m2 every two weeks, one day before radiation and immunotherapy.

Primers targeting TRAV and TRBV primed first-strand cDNA, covering alpha and beta chains. Both a constant-region primer and a V-primer adapter served to amplify TCRs across 15 to 20 PCR cycles. TCRdb reprocessed the reads via MiXCR and lists one record per CDR3 protein. The data hold about 6,400 distinct CDR3 sequences, with about two thirds observed a single time. Low-dose radiotherapy and low-dose cyclophosphamide, together with aspirin, ipilimumab and nivolumab, were given to donors. Tumors of eligible patients were advanced, solid and lacking tumor-infiltrating lymphocytes. The CDR3 totals 13 residues. From germline, CDR1 is MDHEN and CDR2 SYDVKM. V was trimmed by 6 bases and J by 4 bases, leaving 10 bases between them.

The chain combines TRBV28 with TRBJ1-5; D is unclear. The TCR originated in a human donor with advanced metastatic prostate, ovarian, gallbladder or colorectal cancer (not recorded which). This table probably holds off-target reads from a library built for another chain. As DNA, the CDR3 is TGTGCCAGCAGCCGACAAGCGAATCAGCCCCAGCATTTT. Its translation is CASSRQANQPQHF.